This T cell receptor (beta chain) was observed in a study of CD8 T cells in ankylosing spondylitis. Overall study findings and caveats: Ankylosing spondylitis blood seemed to carry a telltale TCR beta motif made of under ten highly homologous variants. Relatively scarce in peripheral blood, disease-linked clones were CD8+. Disease-linked clones reportedly concentrated significantly in matched ankylosing spondylitis synovial fluid.

This clonotype came up a few times. Its antigen is as yet unknown. The trim removed 10 bases at V and 4 bases at J, leaving 12 bases unmatched. The CDR3 contains 14 residues. Each TCR beta library was made by quantitative 5'-RACE that incorporated molecular barcodes. Using its own MiXCR run on the 5' RACE reads, TCRdb lists one record per CDR3 protein. The sample has 200,000 to 250,000 distinct CDR3 sequences, more than 25% seen once. Sequences were obtained from blood, either unsorted or a sorted T cell fraction (not recorded which). V and J are TRBV12-3 or TRBV12-4 and TRBJ2-7; 8 bases are shared with TRBD1. This receptor was taken from a male donor with ankylosing spondylitis or in good health (not recorded which). The CDR3 reads CATAPTGAIYEQYF. CDR3 nucleotides: TGTGCCACCGCCCCGACAGGGGCAATTTACGAGCAGTACTTC.